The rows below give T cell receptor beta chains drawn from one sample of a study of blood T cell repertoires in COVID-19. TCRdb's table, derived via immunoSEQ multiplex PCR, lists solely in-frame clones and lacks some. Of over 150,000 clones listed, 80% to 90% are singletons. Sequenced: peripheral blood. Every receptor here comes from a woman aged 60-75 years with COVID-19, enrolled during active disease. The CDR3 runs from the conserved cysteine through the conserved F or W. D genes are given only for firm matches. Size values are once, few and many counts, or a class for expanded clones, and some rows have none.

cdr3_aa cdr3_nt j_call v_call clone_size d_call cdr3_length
CASSQDFGGRSNQPQHF TGTGCCAGCAGCCAAGATTTCGGCGGGCGAAGCAATCAGCCCCAGCATTTT TRBJ1-5 TRBV3-1/TRBV3-2 NA NA 17
CASSMGRGTDTQYF TGTGCCAGTAGTATGGGGCGGGGGACGGATACGCAGTATTTT TRBJ2-3 TRBV19 NA TRBD2 14
CAWTGGTGRANYGYTF TGTGCCTGGACGGGAGGGACAGGGAGGGCTAACTATGGCTACACCTTC TRBJ1-2 TRBV30 once TRBD1 16
CATSGGYNSPLHF TGTGCCACCAGTGGGGGGTATAATTCACCCCTCCACTTT TRBJ1-6 TRBV15 NA NA 13
CASSKGAGMVSNQPQHF TGTGCCAGCAGCAAGGGCGCAGGGATGGTTAGCAATCAGCCCCAGCATTTT TRBJ1-5 TRBV21-1 NA NA 17
CASSSGQGRDGYTF TGTGCCAGCTCATCGGGACAGGGCAGGGATGGCTACACCTTC TRBJ1-2 TRBV18 NA TRBD1 14
CASSSRTSGSGDTQYF TGTGCCAGCAGCTCGCGGACTAGCGGGAGTGGAGATACGCAGTATTTT TRBJ2-3 TRBV7-3 NA TRBD2 16
CASVGDTGELFF TGTGCCAGCGTAGGGGACACCGGGGAGCTGTTTTTT TRBJ2-2 TRBV7-9 once NA 12
CASTNSVNYGYTF TGTGCCAGCACCAACAGTGTTAACTATGGCTACACCTTC TRBJ1-2 TRBV12-3/TRBV12-4 many NA 13
CASSLFLNTEAFF TGCGCCAGCAGCCTATTTTTGAACACTGAAGCTTTCTTT TRBJ1-1 TRBV5-1 NA NA 13
CATSSQGKTEAFF TGTGCCACCTCCTCACAGGGAAAAACTGAAGCTTTCTTT TRBJ1-1 TRBV24-1 NA NA 13
CASSYSGGADGYTF TGTGCCAGCAGTTACTCGGGGGGGGCCGATGGCTACACCTTC TRBJ1-2 TRBV6-5 NA NA 14
CASSFSPDSYGYTF TGTGCCAGCAGCTTCTCCCCGGACAGCTATGGCTACACCTTC TRBJ1-2 TRBV7-9 NA NA 14
CASSNTGTRNEKLFF TGTGCCAGCAGTAACACCGGGACACGCAATGAAAAACTGTTTTTT TRBJ1-4 TRBV6-5 NA NA 15
CASSLTYGDREKLFF TGTGCCAGCAGCTTAACATACGGGGATAGGGAAAAACTGTTTTTT TRBJ1-4 TRBV7-2 NA NA 15
CASSYGQGNTEAFF TGTGCCAGCAGCTATGGACAGGGGAACACTGAAGCTTTCTTT TRBJ1-1 TRBV7-3 once TRBD1 14
CSAALRGGTNTGELFF TGCAGCGCCGCCCTTCGGGGGGGAACGAACACCGGGGAGCTGTTTTTT TRBJ2-2 TRBV29-1 NA TRBD2 16
CASSLKTGNTEAFF TGTGCCAGCAGCTTAAAGACAGGCAACACTGAAGCTTTCTTT TRBJ1-1 TRBV5-6 NA NA 14
CASSLYDTQYGYTF TGTGCCAGCTCACTCTACGACACTCAATATGGCTACACCTTC TRBJ1-2 TRBV18 once NA 14
CAWNRGRNEKLFF TGTGCCTGGAACAGGGGGCGCAATGAAAAACTGTTTTTT TRBJ1-4 TRBV30 NA TRBD1 13
CASSQAETSGYEQYF TGCGCCAGCAGCCAAGCAGAGACTAGCGGATACGAGCAGTACTTC TRBJ2-7 TRBV4-1 NA TRBD2 15
CASSHVAAQTYNEQFF TGCGCCAGCAGCCATGTGGCAGCGCAAACCTACAATGAGCAGTTCTTC TRBJ2-1 TRBV4-1 NA NA 16
CASSVSPRGETQYF TGTGCCAGCAGCGTATCCCCCCGGGGGGAGACCCAGTACTTC TRBJ2-5 TRBV9 NA NA 14
CARGKGNQPQHF TGTGCCAGGGGGAAGGGGAATCAGCCCCAGCATTTT TRBJ1-5 TRBV2 NA NA 12
CASSLGASGIYNEQFF TGTGCCAGCAGCTTAGGGGCTAGCGGGATTTACAATGAGCAGTTCTTC TRBJ2-1 TRBV11-2 once TRBD2 16
CASSPDRGTEAFF TGTGCCAGCAGCCCGGACAGGGGCACTGAAGCTTTCTTT TRBJ1-1 TRBV3-1/TRBV3-2 few TRBD1 13
CASSPTSGFQTYNEQFF TGTGCCAGCAGCCCCACGAGCGGATTCCAAACTTACAATGAGCAGTTCTTC TRBJ2-1 TRBV7-9 NA NA 17
CASSQGTGDEKLFF TGTGCCAGCAGCCAAGGAACAGGGGATGAAAAACTGTTTTTT TRBJ1-4 TRBV4-2 NA TRBD1 14
CASASGSGNTIYF TGCGCCAGCGCCTCGGGGTCCGGAAACACCATATATTTT TRBJ1-3 TRBV5-1 NA NA 13
CASRPGGRTEAFF TGTGCCAGTCGGCCGGGGGGCCGGACTGAAGCTTTCTTT TRBJ1-1 TRBV14 once NA 13
CASSLKGERTEAFF TGTGCCAGCAGTTTGAAGGGAGAGAGAACTGAAGCTTTCTTT TRBJ1-1 TRBV6-9 NA NA 14
CASRTALGLTGELFF TGCGCCAGCAGAACGGCCCTGGGGCTCACCGGGGAGCTGTTTTTT TRBJ2-2 TRBV5-1 NA NA 15
CASSDNRGMNTEAFF TGTGCCAGCAGCGATAACAGGGGCATGAACACTGAAGCTTTCTTT TRBJ1-1 TRBV9 NA TRBD1 15
CASSLSLAGYTF TGTGCCAGCAGCTTATCACTTGCTGGCTACACCTTC TRBJ1-2 TRBV7-2 NA NA 12
CATSTGDRATGELFF TGTGCCACCAGCACAGGGGACAGGGCTACCGGGGAGCTGTTTTTT TRBJ2-2 TRBV15 NA TRBD1 15
CASSSPGYGYTF TGTGCCAGCAGCTCCCCAGGGTATGGCTACACCTTC TRBJ1-2 TRBV7-9 NA NA 12
CASSLAGVNGELFF TGCGCCAGCAGCTTGGCCGGGGTGAACGGGGAGCTGTTTTTT TRBJ2-2 TRBV5-1 NA NA 14
CASSLGRGNTEAFF TGTGCCAGCAGCTTAGGAAGGGGTAACACTGAAGCTTTCTTT TRBJ1-1 TRBV7-9 NA NA 14
CASSPQDTNYGYTF TGTGCCAGCTCACCACAGGACACCAACTATGGCTACACCTTC TRBJ1-2 TRBV18 NA NA 14
CASSTKTVRAEAFF TGTGCCAGTAGTACCAAGACAGTTCGGGCTGAAGCTTTCTTT TRBJ1-1 TRBV19 once NA 14
CASSLGHRATNEKLFF TGTGCCAGCAGCTTAGGGCACAGGGCAACTAATGAAAAACTGTTTTTT TRBJ1-4 TRBV11-2 NA NA 16
CASSFELIGEQYF TGCGCCAGCAGTTTTGAGCTTATCGGCGAGCAGTACTTC TRBJ2-7 TRBV10-1 few NA 13
CASSDPGRATEAFF TGTGCCAGCAGCGACCCCGGGAGGGCCACTGAAGCTTTCTTT TRBJ1-1 TRBV6-5 NA NA 14
CASSQGLPSYEQYF TGTGCCAGCAGCCAAGGACTTCCCTCCTACGAGCAGTACTTC TRBJ2-7 TRBV4-2 NA NA 14
CASSDEFRGGNEQFF TGTGCCAGCAGTGATGAGTTTCGGGGAGGGAATGAGCAGTTCTTC TRBJ2-1 TRBV25-1 NA TRBD2 15